This entry lists 20 T cell receptor beta chains sequenced from one sample in a study of type 1 and type 2 diabetes patients. The PCR template was genomic DNA. The TCR beta CDR3 region was amplified using 30 forward and 13 reverse primers. TCRdb reanalysed the multiplex PCR reads using MiXCR and keeps one entry per CDR3 protein. The repertoire holds about 250,000 distinct CDR3 sequences, 45% to 60% seen once, with approximately 14% in the top ten. Sample: peripheral blood mononuclear cells (PBMCs). The receptor source for this set is a man aged 18 to 29 with type 2 diabetes.

This clonotype has more than one count but fewer than ten. The V and J genes are TRBV19 and TRBJ2-3; no reliable D call. Germline loops: CDR1 LNHDA, CDR2 SQIVND (reference sequence). The V and J ends lost 6 bases and 0 bases respectively, with 16 bases between them. The CDR3 runs 16 residues. In DNA, the CDR3 is TGTGCCAGTAGGCGGCAGCAGCTTCCTAGCACAGATACGCAGTATTTT. It is translated as CASRRQQLPSTDTQYF. The complete variable domain, with remaining parts taken from reference TRBV19 and TRBJ2-3, reads DGGITQSPKYLFRKEGQNVTLSCEQNLNHDAMYWYRQDPGQGLRLIYYSQIVNDFQKGDIAEGYSVSREKKESFPLTVTSAQKNPTAFYLCASRRQQLPSTDTQYFGPGTRLTVL.

The rearrangement joins TRBV4-3 to TRBJ2-5, with 8 bases lining up with TRBD2. V shed 4 bases and J 9 bases; nucleotides not matched to a gene: 16. The CDR3 totals 16 residues. Germline CDR1 LGHNA, CDR2 YSLEER. CDR3 coding DNA: TGCGCCAGCAGCCCGCGGGACGGGGGGGCTCGCGAGGCCCAGTACTTC. Translation: CASSPRDGGAREAQYF.

J is TRBJ1-1 and V is TRBV28; no clear D. CDR1 is MDHEN, CDR2 SYDVKM, per germline. V was pared by 8 bases and J by 1 base, with 8 bases between. The CDR3 length is 12 residues. This CDR3 reads CASGVRNTEAFF. CDR3 DNA: TGTGCCAGCGGGGTGAGGAACACTGAAGCTTTCTTT.

This clonotype was found a few times. The chain employs TRBV7-2 and TRBJ2-7; the match to TRBD2 covers 7 bases. This CDR3 has 17 amino acids. Germline loops: CDR1 SGHTA, CDR2 FQGNSA. Losses at the gene ends were 5 bases for V and 0 bases for J; bases not matched to a gene: 13. The CDR3 sequence is CASSPAIGGRSSYEQYF. CDR3 DNA sequence: TGTGCCAGCAGCCCGGCCATCGGCGGGAGAAGCTCCTACGAGCAGTACTTC.

This clonotype has only a few counts. This chain's CDR3 is CASSHTGTNYGYTF. CDR3 DNA: TGTGCCAGTAGTCACACAGGCACTAACTATGGCTACACCTTC. The V call is TRBV19, the J call TRBJ1-2; possibly TRBD1 for D (5 bases). CDR1 is LNHDA, CDR2 SQIVND, per germline (reference sequence). Trimming stripped 5 bases from V and 0 bases from J, with 10 bases between. The CDR3 is 14 amino acids.

This clonotype came up many times. V is TRBV2 and J is TRBJ2-7; weak D call: TRBD1 (5 bases). This CDR3 is 14 amino acids long. Germline values: CDR1 SNHLY, CDR2 FYNNEI. The V and J ends lost 2 bases and 6 bases respectively, with 14 bases between them. The chain's CDR3 is CASSETTGFREQYF. Here the CDR3 DNA reads TGTGCCAGCAGTGAAACCACAGGTTTCCGCGAGCAGTACTTC.

J is TRBJ2-3 and V is TRBV20-1; 9 bases line up with TRBD1. Germline CDR1 DFQATT, CDR2 SNEGSKA (reference sequence). The CDR3 contains 17 residues. V was pared by 3 bases and J by 1 base, with 11 bases of the junction left unmatched. DNA of the CDR3: TGCAGTGCTAGCCCGGGACAGGGATGGACTCGCACAGATACGCAGTATTTT. Its protein product is CSASPGQGWTRTDTQYF.

The genes are TRBV29-1 and TRBJ2-1; D unresolved. The germline V gene has CDR1 SQVTM and CDR2 ANQGSEA. Trimming took 6 bases from V and 4 from J, leaving 16 bases between them. This CDR3 has 14 residues. CDR3 in DNA: TGCAGCGTCGCCCCCGTTGGGCAGTACAATGAGCAGTTCTTC. The encoded protein is CSVAPVGQYNEQFF.

This clonotype was picked up a small number of times. The J gene is TRBJ1-2, the V gene TRBV20-1; maybe TRBD1 (5 bases). Germline V CDR1 and CDR2: DFQATT, SNEGSKA (reference sequence). This CDR3 comprises 11 residues. The CDR3 bases are TGCACACCCGGAGGGACTTATGGCTACACCTTC. Translated, it gives CTPGGTYGYTF.

This clonotype has more than one count but fewer than ten. The J gene is TRBJ1-5, the V gene TRBV19, with no clear D. V was clipped by 2 bases and J by 5 bases, with 7 bases between them. Germline V gene sequence: CDR1 LNHDA, CDR2 SQIVND (reference sequence). The CDR3 is made up of 13 amino acids. CDR3 DNA sequence: TGTGCCAGTAGTATAATGGCACATCAGCCCCAGCATTTT. Translation: CASSIMAHQPQHF.

The rearrangement uses TRBV24-1 and TRBJ2-1, with a possible D match to TRBD2 (5 bases). This CDR3 is 17 amino acids long. Trimming shortened V by 5 bases and J by 0 bases, and 16 bases separated the two germline ends. The germline gives CDR1 KGHDR, CDR2 SFDVKD. DNA for the CDR3: TGTGCCACCAGTGCCTCGATCTTGGGGAGCTCCTACAATGAGCAGTTCTTC. This codes for CATSASILGSSYNEQFF.

In its sample, this clonotype was seen a few times. The rearrangement joins TRBV10-3 to TRBJ2-5; no clear D gene. Germline values: CDR1 ENHRY, CDR2 SYGVKD. CDR3 size: 14 residues. V lost 4 bases, J lost 2 bases, and 11 bases lay in between. CDR3 bases: TGTGCCATCAGTGTCGGTAACGGACAAGAGACCCAGTACTTC. Encoded protein: CAISVGNGQETQYF.

J is TRBJ1-1 and V is TRBV7-6, with a weak D call TRBD1 (6 bases). The CDR3 has 15 residues. Deletions cut 2 bases from V and 4 bases from J, with 14 bases between. CDR1 SGHVS and CDR2 FNYEAQ come from the germline V gene. CDR3 bases: TGTGCCAGCAGCTTATCCGGGGGCGGAGGCACTGAAGCTTTCTTT. Its translation: CASSLSGGGGTEAFF.

This clonotype occurred a few times. The chain is built from TRBV19 and TRBJ2-1; the D gene is possibly TRBD2 (5 bases). V lost 8 bases and J 9 bases, leaving 17 bases between the germline ends. Germline CDR1 is LNHDA and CDR2 is SQIVND (reference sequence). This CDR3 is 13 amino acids long. This CDR3 reads CASRYSGDSEQFF. In DNA, the CDR3 is TGTGCCAGTCGATACAGCGGTGATAGTGAGCAGTTCTTC.

This sequence joins TRBV7-8 and TRBJ2-1, with TRBD2 identical over 9 bases. This CDR3 spans 16 amino acids. Germline V gene lookup returns CDR1 SGHVS and CDR2 FQNEAQ. Unmatched junction bases numbered 6, after V lost 2 bases and J lost 4 bases. The CDR3 bases are TGTGCCAGCAGCTTACTGGCTAGCGGGGAGTACAATGAGCAGTTCTTC. Translating it yields CASSLLASGEYNEQFF.

This clonotype has a single count. The gene calls are TRBV5-1 and TRBJ2-5, with D possibly being TRBD1 (5 bases). The CDR3 is 11 amino acids. Trimming took off 4 bases at V and 9 bases at J, with 10 bases between the two ends. Germline V gene sequence: CDR1 SGHRS, CDR2 YFSETQ. Here the CDR3 DNA reads TGCGCCAGCAGCATCGGACATCCCCAGTACTTC. The encoded protein is CASSIGHPQYF.

The chain links TRBV6-5 to TRBJ2-5; 7 positions match TRBD1. V lost 6 bases and J lost 5; bases outside the gene matches: 9. The germline gives CDR1 MNHEY, CDR2 SVGAGI. The CDR3 sequence is 14 residues long. For the CDR3, the DNA is TGTGCCAGCAGGGAACAGGGGTACGGTGAGACCCAGTACTTC. It codes for CASREQGYGETQYF.

The chain combines TRBV4-1 with TRBJ2-1; D perhaps matches TRBD2 (5 bases). Germline CDR1 reads MGHRA; CDR2 reads YSYEKL. This CDR3 has 15 amino acids. Trimming took 0 bases from V and 7 from J, leaving 13 bases between them. The CDR3 DNA follows: TGCGCCAGCAGCCAAGATCAGGCTAGAGGGAATGAGCAGTTCTTC. Protein product: CASSQDQARGNEQFF.

This clonotype was counted ten times or more. The rearrangement links TRBV2 to TRBJ1-4; 8 positions agree with TRBD1. CDR1 and CDR2 from the germline V gene are SNHLY and FYNNEI. This CDR3 is built from 15 residues. The junction had 10 bases not matched to a gene; V was cut back by 6 bases and J by 7 bases. The CDR3 DNA is TGTGCCAGCAGGGACTACGGACAGGGAGGTGAAAAACTGTTTTTT. It yields the protein CASRDYGQGGEKLFF.

The gene calls are TRBV19 and TRBJ1-2; D unclear. V was shortened by 0 bases and J by 2 bases, with 19 bases between the two germline ends. The CDR3 runs 18 residues. Germline V lookup: CDR1 LNHDA, CDR2 SQIVND (reference sequence). The CDR3 DNA follows: TGTGCCAGTAGTATAGATCTGGCAGGTCTTAATCCGAACTATGGCTACACCTTC. It specifies CASSIDLAGLNPNYGYTF. The entire variable domain, with the rest obtained from reference TRBV19 and TRBJ1-2, is as follows: DGGITQSPKYLFRKEGQNVTLSCEQNLNHDAMYWYRQDPGQGLRLIYYSQIVNDFQKGDIAEGYSVSREKKESFPLTVTSAQKNPTAFYLCASSIDLAGLNPNYGYTFGSGTRLTVV.